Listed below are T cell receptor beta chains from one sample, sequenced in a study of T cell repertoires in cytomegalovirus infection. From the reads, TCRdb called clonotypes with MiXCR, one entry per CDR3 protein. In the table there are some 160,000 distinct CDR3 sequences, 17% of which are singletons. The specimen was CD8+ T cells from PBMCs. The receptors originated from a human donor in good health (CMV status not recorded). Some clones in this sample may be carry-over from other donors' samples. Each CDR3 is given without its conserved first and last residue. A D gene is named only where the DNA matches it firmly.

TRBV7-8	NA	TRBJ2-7	ASSLSRGIIYEQY
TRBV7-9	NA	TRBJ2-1	ASSLDTGNEQF
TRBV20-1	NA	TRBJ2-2	SARGNTGELF
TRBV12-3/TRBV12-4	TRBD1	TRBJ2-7	ASRDRGHDEQY
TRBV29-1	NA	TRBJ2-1	SVDEDYEQF
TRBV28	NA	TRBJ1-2	ASSFRTNYGYT
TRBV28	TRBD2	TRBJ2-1	ASSSRLAGWGEQF
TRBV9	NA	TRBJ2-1	ASSVGGGNEQF
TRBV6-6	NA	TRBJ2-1	ASSYYGGNNEQF
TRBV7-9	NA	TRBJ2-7	ASGGTGDHYEQY
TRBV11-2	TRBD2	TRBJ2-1	ASSLDEASGKTPTLSSYNEQF
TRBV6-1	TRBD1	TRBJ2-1	ASSEAFFPGGATLGNEQF
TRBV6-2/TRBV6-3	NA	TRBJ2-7	ASSYGVGVLAYEQY
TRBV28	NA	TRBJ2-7	ASSFYSGSYEQY
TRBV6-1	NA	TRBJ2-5	ASSYQPLQRGETQY
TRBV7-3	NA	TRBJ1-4	ASSFEGKLF
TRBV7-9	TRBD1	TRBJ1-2	ASSPGQTNYGYT
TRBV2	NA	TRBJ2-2	ARTIGGELF